The clone carrying this T cell receptor (beta chain) came up many times. These data originate in a study of early T cells in non-severe SARS-CoV-2 infection. V dropped 3 bases and J dropped 10 bases, with 7 bases sitting between them. From germline, CDR1 is ENHRY and CDR2 SYGVKD. The CDR3 has 11 amino acids. TCRdb redid the calling of the 5' RACE reads with MiXCR, one entry per CDR3 protein. The repertoire has 90,000 to 120,000 distinct CDR3 sequences, 9.5% to 13% of them found once; the top ten carry 3% to 3.5%. V gene TRBV10-3 combines with J gene TRBJ2-1; D is unresolved. The sequenced sample consisted of whole blood. The sequence was collected from an adult who was a healthcare worker with PCR-confirmed SARS-CoV-2 infection or an uninfected control (not recorded which). Here the CDR3 DNA reads TGTGCCATCAGTGATCGCACAGAGCAGTTCTTC. Translation: CAISDRTEQFF.